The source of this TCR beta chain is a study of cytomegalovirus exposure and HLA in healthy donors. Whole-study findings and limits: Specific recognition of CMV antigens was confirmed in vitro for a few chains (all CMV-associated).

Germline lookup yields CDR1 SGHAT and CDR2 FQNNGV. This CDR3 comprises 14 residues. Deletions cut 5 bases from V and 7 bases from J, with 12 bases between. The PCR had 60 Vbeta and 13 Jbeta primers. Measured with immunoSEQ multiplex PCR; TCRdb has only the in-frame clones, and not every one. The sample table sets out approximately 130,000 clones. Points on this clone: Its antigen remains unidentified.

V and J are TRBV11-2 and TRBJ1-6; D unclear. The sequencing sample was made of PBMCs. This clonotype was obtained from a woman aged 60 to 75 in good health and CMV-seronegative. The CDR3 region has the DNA TGTGCCAGCAGCCGAACAGATAAAAATTCACCCCTCCACTTT. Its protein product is CASSRTDKNSPLHF. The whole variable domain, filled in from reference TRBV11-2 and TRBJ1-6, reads EAGVAQSPRYKIIEKRQSVAFWCNPISGHATLYWYQQILGQGPKLLIQFQNNGVVDDSQLPKDRFSAERLKGVDSTLKIQPAKLEDSAVYLCASSRTDKNSPLHFGNGTRLTVT.